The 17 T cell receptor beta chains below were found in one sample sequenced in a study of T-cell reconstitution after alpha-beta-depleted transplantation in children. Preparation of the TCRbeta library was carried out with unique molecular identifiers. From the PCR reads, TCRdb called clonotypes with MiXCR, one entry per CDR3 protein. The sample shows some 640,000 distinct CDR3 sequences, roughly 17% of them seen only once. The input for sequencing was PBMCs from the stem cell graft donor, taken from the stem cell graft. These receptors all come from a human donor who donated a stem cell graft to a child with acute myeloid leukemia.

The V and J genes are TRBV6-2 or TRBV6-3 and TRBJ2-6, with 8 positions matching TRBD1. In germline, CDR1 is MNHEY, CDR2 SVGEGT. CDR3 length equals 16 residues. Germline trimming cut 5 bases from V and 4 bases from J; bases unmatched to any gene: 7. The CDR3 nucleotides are TGTGCCAGCAGTCGCTGGACAGGGACCGGGGCCAACGTCCTGACTTTC. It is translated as CASSRWTGTGANVLTF.

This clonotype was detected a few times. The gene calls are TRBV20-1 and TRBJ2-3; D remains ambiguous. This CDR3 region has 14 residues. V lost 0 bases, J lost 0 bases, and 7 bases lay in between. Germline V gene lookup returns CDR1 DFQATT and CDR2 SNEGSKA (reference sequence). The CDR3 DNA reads TGCAGTGCTAGAGATTCCGGCAGCACAGATACGCAGTATTTT. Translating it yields CSARDSGSTDTQYF.

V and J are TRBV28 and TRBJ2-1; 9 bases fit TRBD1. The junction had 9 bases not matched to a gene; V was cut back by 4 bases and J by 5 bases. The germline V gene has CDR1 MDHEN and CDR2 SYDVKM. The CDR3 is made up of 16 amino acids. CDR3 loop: CASSYTGGIINNEQFF. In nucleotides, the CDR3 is TGTGCCAGCAGTTACACAGGGGGCATAATTAACAATGAGCAGTTCTTC.

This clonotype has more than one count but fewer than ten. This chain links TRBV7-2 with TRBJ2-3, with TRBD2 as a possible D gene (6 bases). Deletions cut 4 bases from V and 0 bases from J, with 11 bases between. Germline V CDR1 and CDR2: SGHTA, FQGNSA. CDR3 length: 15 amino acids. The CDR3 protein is CASSSTSFSTDTQYF. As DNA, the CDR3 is TGTGCCAGCAGCTCGACTAGTTTTAGCACAGATACGCAGTATTTT.

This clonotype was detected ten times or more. CDR3 DNA: TGCAGTGCTAGAGATCAATCGGCGGGGGAGCTGTTTTTT. This encodes CSARDQSAGELFF. The chain links TRBV20-1 to TRBJ2-2; D is ambiguous. Germline-derived CDR1 and CDR2 are DFQATT and SNEGSKA (reference sequence). This CDR3 contains 13 residues. With 0 bases removed from V and 8 bases from J, the gap between germline ends came to 10 bases.

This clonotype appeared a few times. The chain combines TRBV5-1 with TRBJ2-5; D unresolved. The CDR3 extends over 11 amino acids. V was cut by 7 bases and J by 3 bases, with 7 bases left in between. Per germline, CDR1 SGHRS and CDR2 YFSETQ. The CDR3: CASYHEETQYF. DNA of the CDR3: TGCGCCAGCTATCACGAAGAGACCCAGTACTTC.

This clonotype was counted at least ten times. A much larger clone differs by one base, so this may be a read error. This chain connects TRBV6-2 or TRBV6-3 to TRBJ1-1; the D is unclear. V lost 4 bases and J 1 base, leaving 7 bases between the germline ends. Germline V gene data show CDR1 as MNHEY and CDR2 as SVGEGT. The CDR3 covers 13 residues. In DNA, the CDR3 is TGTGCCAGCAGTTTCGGGTGGAACACTGAAGCTTTCTTT. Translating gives CASSFGWNTEAFF.

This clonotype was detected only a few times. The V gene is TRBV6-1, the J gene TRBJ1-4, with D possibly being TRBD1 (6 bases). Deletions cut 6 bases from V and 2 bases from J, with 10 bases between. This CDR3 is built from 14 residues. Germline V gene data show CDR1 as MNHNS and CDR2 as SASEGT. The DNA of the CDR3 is TGTGCCAGCAGCCTACAGGGCACTAATGAAAAACTGTTTTTT. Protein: CASSLQGTNEKLFF.

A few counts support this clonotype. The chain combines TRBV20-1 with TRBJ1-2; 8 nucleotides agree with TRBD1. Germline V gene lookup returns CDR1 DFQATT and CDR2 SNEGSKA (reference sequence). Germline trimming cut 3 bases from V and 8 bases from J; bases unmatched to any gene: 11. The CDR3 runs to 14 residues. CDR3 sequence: CSASPDRGGLGYTF. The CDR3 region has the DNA TGCAGTGCTAGCCCAGACAGGGGCGGCCTAGGCTACACCTTC.

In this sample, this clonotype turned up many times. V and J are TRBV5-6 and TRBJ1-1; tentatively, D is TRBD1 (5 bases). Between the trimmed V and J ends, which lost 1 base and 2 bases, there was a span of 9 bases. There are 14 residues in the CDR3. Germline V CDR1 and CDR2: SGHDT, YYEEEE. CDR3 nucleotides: TGTGCCAGCAGCTTGTGGGGGGTCAACACTGAAGCTTTCTTT. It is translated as CASSLWGVNTEAFF.

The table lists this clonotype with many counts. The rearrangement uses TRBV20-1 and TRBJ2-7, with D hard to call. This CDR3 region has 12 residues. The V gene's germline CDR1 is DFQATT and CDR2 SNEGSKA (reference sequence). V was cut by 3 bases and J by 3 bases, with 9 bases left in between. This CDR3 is CSASPGLYEQYV. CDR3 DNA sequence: TGCAGTGCTAGCCCCGGGCTCTACGAGCAGTACGTC.

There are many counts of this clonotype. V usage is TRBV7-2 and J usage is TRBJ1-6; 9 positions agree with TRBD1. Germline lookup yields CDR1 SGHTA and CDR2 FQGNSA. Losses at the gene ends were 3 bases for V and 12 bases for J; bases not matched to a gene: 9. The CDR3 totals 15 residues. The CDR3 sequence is CASSLQQGAGLPLHF. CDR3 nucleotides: TGTGCCAGCAGCTTGCAACAGGGGGCGGGCTTACCCCTCCACTTT. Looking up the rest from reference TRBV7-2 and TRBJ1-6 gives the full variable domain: GAGVSQSPSNKVTEKGKDVELRCDPISGHTALYWYRQSLGQGLEFLIYFQGNSAPDKSGLPSDRFSAERTGGSVSTLTIQRTQQEDSAVYLCASSLQQGAGLPLHFGNGTRLTVT.

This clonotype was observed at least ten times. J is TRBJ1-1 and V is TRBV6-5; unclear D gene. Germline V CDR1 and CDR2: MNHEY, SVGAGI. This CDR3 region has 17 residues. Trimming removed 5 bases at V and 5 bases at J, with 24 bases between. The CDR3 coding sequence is TGTGCCAGCAGTCAGATTCGGATAAGCCTCACTCGAACTGAAGCTTTCTTT. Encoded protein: CASSQIRISLTRTEAFF.

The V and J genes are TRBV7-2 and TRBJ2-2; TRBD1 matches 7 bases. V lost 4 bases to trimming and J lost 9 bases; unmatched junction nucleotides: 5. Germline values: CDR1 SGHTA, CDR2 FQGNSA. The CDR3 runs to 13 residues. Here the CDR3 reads CASSSTGFRELFF. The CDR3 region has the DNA TGTGCCAGCAGCTCGACAGGGTTCAGGGAGCTGTTTTTT.

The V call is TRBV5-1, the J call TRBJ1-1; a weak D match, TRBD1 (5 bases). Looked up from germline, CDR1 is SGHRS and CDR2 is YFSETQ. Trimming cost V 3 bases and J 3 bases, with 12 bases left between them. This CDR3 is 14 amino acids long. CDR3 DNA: TGCGCCAGCAGCTGGGGGGGGATGGACACTGAAGCTTTCTTT. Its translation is CASSWGGMDTEAFF.

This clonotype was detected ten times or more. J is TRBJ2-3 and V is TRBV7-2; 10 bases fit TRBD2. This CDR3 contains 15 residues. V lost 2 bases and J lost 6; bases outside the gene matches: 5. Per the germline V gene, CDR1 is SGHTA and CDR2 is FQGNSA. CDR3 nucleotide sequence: TGTGCCAGCAGCTTAACTAGCGGGGCGTGGGATACGCAGTATTTT. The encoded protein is CASSLTSGAWDTQYF.

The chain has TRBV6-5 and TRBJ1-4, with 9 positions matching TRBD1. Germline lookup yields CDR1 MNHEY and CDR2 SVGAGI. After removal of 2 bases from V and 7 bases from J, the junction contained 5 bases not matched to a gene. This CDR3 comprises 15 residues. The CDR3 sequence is CASSYTGTGTEKLFF. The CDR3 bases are TGTGCCAGCAGTTACACCGGGACAGGGACTGAAAAACTGTTTTTT.